Given below is one TCR beta chain in context. The sample belongs to a study of blood T cells in healthy people across ages. Background on the study: Per two T cells, template switching captured roughly one barcoded beta molecule.

Germline V gene sequence: CDR1 MNHNS, CDR2 SASEGT. V gave up 6 bases and J gave up 0 bases, with 12 bases separating them. This CDR3 is 14 amino acids long. A sample-barcoded 5' primer and a J-beta primer mix were used in a second PCR of roughly 6 to 12 cycles. TCRdb ran MiXCR on the 5' RACE reads and lists one entry per CDR3 protein. The sample consists of 350,000 to 450,000 distinct CDR3 sequences, 52% of them appearing once. The chain combines TRBV6-1 with TRBJ2-7; TRBD1 or TRBD2 may be the D gene (5 bases each). The sequence was collected from a man aged 55 to 70 in good health. What was sequenced was blood. In DNA form, the CDR3 reads TGTGCCAGCAGCGGGACGGCGCTCTCCTACGAGCAGTACTTC. Residues: CASSGTALSYEQYF.